These T cell receptor beta chains were read from a single sample in a study of Graves' ophthalmopathy and Graves' hyperthyroidism. TCRdb fed the multiplex PCR reads into MiXCR, producing one record per CDR3 protein. The table includes hundreds of thousands of distinct CDR3 sequences, roughly 39% detected once. The sequencing sample was made of peripheral blood. The receptors derive from an adult man with Graves' ophthalmopathy. CDR3s leave out the opening cysteine and the closing phenylalanine or tryptophan.

cdr3_aa: ASSQDILLYEQY
v_call: TRBV11-2
j_call: TRBJ2-7

cdr3_aa: ASIVNTGIGELY
v_call: TRBV7-9
j_call: TRBJ2-7

cdr3_aa: SAQAGFNQPQH
v_call: TRBV20-1
j_call: TRBJ1-5

cdr3_aa: ASKGIGELF
v_call: TRBV27
j_call: TRBJ2-2

cdr3_aa: ASSVTDTQY
v_call: TRBV7-9
j_call: TRBJ2-3

cdr3_aa: ASSLAADALTGELF
v_call: TRBV7-8
j_call: TRBJ2-2

cdr3_aa: ADGGLNTEAF
v_call: TRBV2
j_call: TRBJ1-1

cdr3_aa: AISEPDRAGKTQY
v_call: TRBV10-3
j_call: TRBJ2-5

cdr3_aa: ASSQDFSGELSGELF
v_call: TRBV7-9
j_call: TRBJ2-2

cdr3_aa: ASSEAPLQGLDSPLH
v_call: TRBV10-3
j_call: TRBJ1-6

cdr3_aa: ASSFSGFGTQH
v_call: TRBV7-2
j_call: TRBJ1-5

cdr3_aa: SVEGQSAGNTIY
v_call: TRBV29-1
j_call: TRBJ1-3

cdr3_aa: ASRPRRSSGNTIY
v_call: TRBV12-3/TRBV12-4
j_call: TRBJ1-3

cdr3_aa: ASSLASGGAGYEQY
v_call: TRBV7-2
j_call: TRBJ2-7

cdr3_aa: ATSPDSPLH
v_call: TRBV24-1
j_call: TRBJ1-6

cdr3_aa: SARRGDEKLF
v_call: TRBV20-1
j_call: TRBJ1-4

cdr3_aa: ASSVGITVPYTEAF
v_call: TRBV9
j_call: TRBJ1-1

cdr3_aa: SAEPGTSGSETRY
v_call: TRBV20-1
j_call: TRBJ2-5

cdr3_aa: ASSQGQALGQPQH
v_call: TRBV2
j_call: TRBJ1-5

cdr3_aa: SARSRRGGATNTGELF
v_call: TRBV20-1
j_call: TRBJ2-2

cdr3_aa: ATGQVNSPLH
v_call: TRBV10-3
j_call: TRBJ1-6

cdr3_aa: AREDSYSYEQY
v_call: TRBV6-4
j_call: TRBJ2-7